The source of this TCR beta chain is a study of shared clonotypes between healthy human individuals. Whole-study results and caveats: Memory subsets generally showed lower estimated richness than naive subsets.

Data came from immunoSEQ multiplex PCR; TCRdb stores just in-frame clones and leaves some out. This sample has approximately 2.3 million clones, with approximately 95% found just once. Germline CDR1 is LNHDA and CDR2 is SQIVND (reference sequence). V was pared by 9 bases and J by 5 bases, with 14 bases between. This CDR3 is 12 amino acids long. Comment on this clone: Its antigen is as yet unknown.

The TCR was taken from a man aged 18 to 35 in good health. Some clones in this sample may be carry-over from other donors' samples. The sequencing input was naive CD4+ T cells from PBMCs. The subset here: CD45RA+ positively selected. The chain recombines TRBV19 with TRBJ2-7; TRBD1 might be the D (6 bases). The CDR3 DNA follows: TGTGCCAGCCAGGGGTTCGGCCACGAGCAGTACTTC. The encoded protein is CASQGFGHEQYF.